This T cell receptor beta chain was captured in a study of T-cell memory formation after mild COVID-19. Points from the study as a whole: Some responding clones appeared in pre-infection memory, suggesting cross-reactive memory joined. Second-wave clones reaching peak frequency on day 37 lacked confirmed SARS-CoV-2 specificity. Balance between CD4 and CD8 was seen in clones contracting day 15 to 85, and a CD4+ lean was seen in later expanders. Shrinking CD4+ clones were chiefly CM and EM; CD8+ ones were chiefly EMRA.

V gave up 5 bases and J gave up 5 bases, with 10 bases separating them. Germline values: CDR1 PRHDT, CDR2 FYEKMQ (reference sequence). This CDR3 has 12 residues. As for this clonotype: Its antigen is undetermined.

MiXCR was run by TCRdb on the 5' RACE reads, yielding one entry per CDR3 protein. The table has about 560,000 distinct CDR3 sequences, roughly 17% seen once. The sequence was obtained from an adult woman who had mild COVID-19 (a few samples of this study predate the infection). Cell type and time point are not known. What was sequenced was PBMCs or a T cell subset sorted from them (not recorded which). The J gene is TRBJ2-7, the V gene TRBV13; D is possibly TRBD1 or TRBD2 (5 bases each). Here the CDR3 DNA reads TGTGCCAGCAGCCAGAGAGGGGACGAGCAGTACTTC. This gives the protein CASSQRGDEQYF.